Below are 21 T cell receptor beta chains sequenced from a single sample in a study of T cells in Graves' hyperthyroidism and ophthalmopathy. Amplification targeted TCR beta CDR3 regions from RNA transcripts. The TCR CDR3 first-round RT-PCR relied on the HTBI primer set. TCRdb passed the multiplex PCR reads through MiXCR, listing each CDR3 protein once. This table holds under 350,000 distinct CDR3 sequences, around 23% found once. Source material: blood. The receptor source for this set is a woman aged 45-65 years with Graves' hyperthyroidism.

This clonotype was counted only a few times. This chain connects TRBV20-1 to TRBJ1-4; 7 bases fit TRBD1. CDR3 length equals 16 residues. CDR1 and CDR2 from the germline V gene are DFQATT and SNEGSKA (reference sequence). Trimming removed 2 bases from V and 4 bases from J; junction bases left unmatched: 10. For the CDR3, the DNA is TGCAGTGCTAGAAATGACAGGGAAGGGTATAATGAAAAACTGTTTTTT. It specifies CSARNDREGYNEKLFF.

The chain joins TRBV4-1 to TRBJ1-1, with no clear D. Trimming shortened V by 1 base and J by 11 bases, and 14 bases separated the two germline ends. The CDR3 runs 13 residues. Germline values: CDR1 MGHRA, CDR2 YSYEKL. Here the CDR3 reads CASSQAIGSSAFF. CDR3 coding DNA: TGCGCCAGCAGCCAAGCTATAGGCTCGTCGGCTTTCTTT.

In this sample, this clonotype turned up many times. V and J are TRBV28 and TRBJ1-3, with 7 bases matching TRBD1. Trimming took 5 bases from V and 0 from J; bases not matched to a gene: 7. From germline, CDR1 is MDHEN and CDR2 SYDVKM. The CDR3 runs to 16 residues. The CDR3 DNA is TGTGCCAGCAGTCCAGGGGGTCCCCACTCTGGAAACACCATATATTTT. It encodes CASSPGGPHSGNTIYF.

V is TRBV30 and J is TRBJ1-5; D not resolved. Germline CDR1 and CDR2: GTSNPN and SVGIG (reference sequence). The CDR3 contains 13 residues. Trimming stripped 6 bases from V and 2 bases from J, with 11 bases between. CDR3 coding DNA: TGTGCCTGCCAAGCGGCCGGCAATCAGCCCCAGCATTTT. This translates into CACQAAGNQPQHF.

This clonotype was seen more than once but under ten times. The rearrangement links TRBV30 to TRBJ1-1, with D hard to call. Germline loops: CDR1 GTSNPN, CDR2 SVGIG (reference sequence). V was cut by 0 bases and J by 3 bases, with 14 bases left in between. CDR3 size: 15 residues. DNA for the CDR3: TGTGCCTGGAGTGTAGGGCTTTTGAGGGACACTGAAGCTTTCTTT. This codes for CAWSVGLLRDTEAFF.

To note about this clonotype: Since a much larger clone is just one base distant, this may be a read error. The chain carries TRBV28 and TRBJ2-7; TRBD1 is a possible D gene (6 bases). This CDR3 has 14 residues. The V and J ends lost 3 bases and 0 bases respectively, with 9 bases between them. Germline CDR1 reads MDHEN; CDR2 reads SYDVKM. CDR3 coding DNA: TGTGCCAGCAGTTTTGGACAGAACTCCTACGAGCAGTACTTC. Its protein is CASSFGQNSYEQYF.

This clonotype was detected only a few times. The chain recombines TRBV6-1 with TRBJ2-1; D gene unclear. The ends were cut back, 4 bases at V and 7 bases at J, with 14 bases in the middle. CDR1 is MNHNS, CDR2 SASEGT, per germline. The CDR3 loop spans 14 amino acids. This chain's CDR3 is CASSGRTGMNEQFF. The CDR3 DNA sequence: TGTGCCAGCAGTGGGCGTACGGGCATGAATGAGCAGTTCTTC.

This chain uses TRBV2 with TRBJ1-2, with 7 bases identical to TRBD1. Germline CDR1 is SNHLY and CDR2 is FYNNEI. After removal of 3 bases from V and 6 bases from J, the junction contained 7 bases not matched to a gene. The CDR3 sequence is 14 residues long. In DNA form, the CDR3 reads TGTGCCAGCAGTGAGCAAGGGGGCGCGGATGGCTACACCTTC. Its protein product is CASSEQGGADGYTF.

This chain connects TRBV11-2 to TRBJ2-7; 9 nucleotides line up with TRBD1. J was trimmed by 5 bases and V by 6 bases; bases with no gene match: 8. Germline CDR1 and CDR2: SGHAT and FQNNGV. The CDR3 is 14 amino acids. For the CDR3, the DNA is TGTGCCAGCAGGGGACAGGGCAGTTTGAACGAGCAGTACTTC. It translates to CASRGQGSLNEQYF.

V usage is TRBV7-2 and J usage is TRBJ2-4, with 10 bases identical to TRBD2. Germline CDR1 and CDR2: SGHTA and FQGNSA. V lost 1 base, J lost 6 bases, and 3 bases stayed unmatched. The CDR3 is made up of 15 amino acids. The CDR3 protein is CASSLGRTSGNIQYF. For the CDR3, the DNA is TGTGCCAGCAGCTTAGGAAGGACTAGCGGAAACATTCAGTACTTC.

This clonotype has a count of ten or more. The chain uses TRBV5-1 and TRBJ2-3, with 7 bases lining up with TRBD1. The CDR3 has 14 amino acids. CDR1 and CDR2 (germline): SGHRS, YFSETQ. The J segment lost 1 base and the V segment lost 4 bases, leaving 3 bases of the junction unmatched. DNA of the CDR3: TGCGCCAGCAGCCCGGGGACAGGCACAGATACGCAGTATTTT. It codes for CASSPGTGTDTQYF.

This clonotype has ten or more counts. The chain has TRBV11-2 and TRBJ2-1, with 9 nucleotides matching TRBD1. The CDR3 consists of 22 residues. Trimming cost V 0 bases and J 0 bases; bases outside gene matches: 18. Germline CDR1 SGHAT, CDR2 FQNNGV. The CDR3, as DNA: TGTGCCAGCAGCTTAGATCTTCGGGACAGGGAGACCTGGAAGAGCTCCTACAATGAGCAGTTCTTC. Its translation is CASSLDLRDRETWKSSYNEQFF.

The sample holds many counts of this clonotype. The chain carries TRBV29-1 and TRBJ1-2, with 7 bases matching TRBD1. The CDR3 runs to 13 residues. The ends lost 8 bases at V and 4 bases at J; junction bases unmatched: 10. Germline CDR1 and CDR2: SQVTM and ANQGSEA. The DNA of the CDR3 is TGCAGCTCGTGGGACAGTGCTGGCTATGGCTACACCTTC. Translation: CSSWDSAGYGYTF.

The chain recombines TRBV3-1 with TRBJ2-4; 7 bases are a match to TRBD2. The J segment lost 4 bases and the V segment lost 4 bases, leaving 10 bases of the junction unmatched. This CDR3 contains 16 residues. Looked up from germline, CDR1 is LGHDT and CDR2 is YNNKEL (reference sequence). The CDR3 bases are TGTGCCAGCAGCCCTCCCCCGCGGGGGAGGAAAAACATTCAGTACTTC. It translates to CASSPPPRGRKNIQYF.

This sequence joins TRBV9 and TRBJ2-3; TRBD2 agrees at 8 bases. Germline V lookup: CDR1 SGDLS, CDR2 YYNGEE. This CDR3 spans 14 amino acids. The junction had 1 base not matched to a gene; V was cut back by 3 bases and J by 1 base. CDR3 in DNA: TGTGCCAGCAGCGAGACTAGCGGCACAGATACGCAGTATTTT. It codes for CASSETSGTDTQYF.

V and J are TRBV2 and TRBJ2-5, with D possibly being TRBD1 (6 bases). The CDR3 loop spans 14 amino acids. Germline V lookup: CDR1 SNHLY, CDR2 FYNNEI. V lost 4 bases to trimming and J lost 2 bases, with 11 bases between them. As DNA, the CDR3 is TGTGCCAGCAGTGTACAGGGTGCGCAAGAGACCCAGTACTTC. Protein: CASSVQGAQETQYF.

V gene TRBV29-1 combines with J gene TRBJ2-3; D unclear. There are 14 residues in the CDR3. Germline CDR1 and CDR2: SQVTM and ANQGSEA. V was shortened by 2 bases and J by 2 bases, with 11 bases between the two germline ends. In DNA form, the CDR3 reads TGCAGCGTTGAAATGTACGAGACCACAGATACGCAGTATTTT. It encodes CSVEMYETTDTQYF.

The genes are TRBV29-1 and TRBJ2-7; D is perhaps TRBD1 (6 bases). The germline V gene has CDR1 SQVTM and CDR2 ANQGSEA. Trimming shortened V by 2 bases and J by 4 bases, and 9 bases separated the two germline ends. The CDR3 extends over 12 amino acids. In DNA form, the CDR3 reads TGCAGCGTTGAATTACAGGGATACGAGCAGTACTTC. Translated: CSVELQGYEQYF.

This clonotype was counted many times. J is TRBJ2-1 and V is TRBV7-9; TRBD2 agrees at 11 bases. The CDR3 extends over 17 amino acids. CDR1 SEHNR and CDR2 FQNEAQ come from the germline V gene (reference sequence). V was pared by 5 bases and J by 8 bases, with 14 bases of the junction left unmatched. The CDR3 bases are TGTGCCAGCAGCGGAGCTAGCGGGAGGATGCTTAAGGATGAGCAGTTCTTC. Encoded protein: CASSGASGRMLKDEQFF.

This clonotype was seen a handful of times. A much more abundant neighbour one base away suggests this may be a read error. The J gene is TRBJ1-1, the V gene TRBV2, with 8 bases fitting TRBD1. The CDR3 is 15 residues long. Germline V lookup: CDR1 SNHLY, CDR2 FYNNEI. The CDR3 sequence: CASIGQGLSNTGAFF. The DNA for the CDR3 is TGTGCCAGCATAGGACAGGGTCTTTCGAACACTGGAGCTTTCTTT.

This clonotype was detected many times. J is TRBJ2-1 and V is TRBV7-3; TRBD1 aligns across 12 bases. This CDR3 has 15 amino acids. The J segment lost 8 bases and the V segment lost 4 bases, leaving 6 bases of the junction unmatched. The germline V gene has CDR1 SGHTA and CDR2 FQGTGA. CDR3 in DNA: TGTGCCAGCAGCTCCCGGGACAGGGGGCGAGATGAGCAGTTCTTC. Translated, it gives CASSSRDRGRDEQFF.